Here is one T cell receptor (beta chain) with its context. The count of this clone is one. Its antigen target is currently unknown. The record has no base qualities; no much larger clone is one base away. TCRbeta CDR3 regions were amplified from genomic DNA by means of the immunoSEQ Assay, a bias-controlled multiplex PCR. As for the original processing: The number of nucleated cells in each sample was estimated from the amplification of reference gene primers within the assay. To quantify the absolute abundance of each unique TCRbeta CDR3 rearrangement, sequence reads were collapsed and filtered. For each sample, productive Simpson clonality was calculated by taking the square root of Simpson's diversity index across productive rearrangements. TCRdb re-hosts the immuneACCESS table, in-frame sequences only. Its copies lack some clones; in the studies checked, an unresolved V gene accounts for under half of them, and the cause for the rest is not known. The V and J calls and clone size come from that table; D and trimming were worked out from the DNA. Within this sample are fewer than 250,000 clones, with around 88% of them counted one time only. The top ten constitute 7% to 10% of the sample.

These data originate in a study of blood T cell repertoires in COVID-19 (dated by TCRdb to 2020 to 2022). With respect to the entire study: The collaborator samples originated in the United States, Italy and Spain and spanned the acute and convalescent phases of COVID-19. Nearly every sample came with metadata listing a de-identified subject ID, COVID-19 status, age in years and sex. Deeply sampled blood TCRbeta repertoires from subjects exposed to, actively infected with, or recovered from COVID-19 were included in the dataset. Samples came from the ongoing ImmuneRACE study (first 160 participants) plus 1,254 subjects from 6 global collaborators. HLA class I and class II types, where available, came from metadata supplied by the sample provider rather than from assay-based typing. The repertoires were released in a freely available public database meant as a resource for research on the immune response to SARS-CoV-2. The material from the prospective study consisted of cDNA or gDNA derived from T cells, B-cell-depleted T cells, or PBMCs. Study-wide findings and limitations: How much clinical and demographic metadata was included differed by source and by participant, and the metadata was provided uncurated.

The collaborating institutions used their own protocols to collect whole blood in K2EDTA tubes. For TCRbeta analysis, collaborator samples were shipped as frozen whole blood, as isolated PBMCs, or as DNA extracted from either sample type. What was sequenced was peripheral blood. The origin of this receptor is a woman aged 50 to 60 with acute or convalescent COVID-19.

The bases are TGTGCCAGTAGTATAGATCCTACAGGGGACTACGAGCAGTACTTC. This is translated as CASSIDPTGDYEQYF. The sequence joins TRBV19 to TRBJ2-7, with 7 bases aligning to TRBD1. For CDR1 and CDR2, the germline V gene (reference sequence) lists LNHDA and SQIVND. The V end gives up 0 bases and the J end 3 bases, leaving 5 bases in the junction not matched to a gene. Its CDR3 holds 15 amino acids, cysteine through phenylalanine. CDR3 DNA only is kept here, 45 bases in frame from base 1.